This TCR beta chain was identified during a study of T cells in Graves' hyperthyroidism and ophthalmopathy. This clonotype has more than one count but fewer than ten. Its antigen is as yet unknown. The source material, RNA transcripts, was used to amplify TCR beta CDR3 regions. HTBI primers were used for first-round RT-PCR of the TCR CDR3. Each CDR3 protein gets one entry after TCRdb re-called the multiplex PCR reads with MiXCR. Among fewer than 350,000 distinct CDR3 sequences listed, about an eighth were seen once. Not enrolled were patients with uncontrolled infection, other autoimmune disease, pregnancy or lactation. Study conclusions and caveats: Blood held most thyroid clonotypes expanded above 0.001 frequency.

The TCR sequence derives from a woman aged 25 to 39 with Graves' hyperthyroidism that later progressed to Graves' ophthalmopathy. The sequencing sample was made of blood.

CDR3 coding DNA: TGCAGTGCGAACCCCCAATGGGATGAGCAGTTCTTC. It translates to CSANPQWDEQFF. The rearrangement links TRBV20-1 to TRBJ2-1, with D unclear. Germline CDR1 and CDR2: DFQATT and SNEGSKA (reference sequence). The CDR3 is 12 residues long. V was cut by 6 bases and J by 8 bases, with 14 bases left in between.